Below are 12 T cell receptor beta chains sequenced from a single sample in a study of human T cells and chemical hapten exposure. TCRdb called the RACE reads again in MiXCR, with one record for every CDR3 protein. Seen here are 56,000 or so distinct CDR3 sequences, around a tenth observed once, and the top ten hold 9.5% to 10%. Time point denoted: pre-sensitization, week 0. Regarding treatment: therapeutic diphenylcyclopropenone sensitization with weekly scalp DPC. Total RNA was extracted from unfractionated whole blood. Specimen: whole blood, collected in connection with sensitization to the hapten diphenylcyclopropenone (DPC). The source of these receptors is a woman aged 25 to 39 with alopecia areata. Some clones in this sample may be carry-over from other donors' samples.

The chain employs TRBV12-3 or TRBV12-4 and TRBJ2-7; weak D call: TRBD2 (8 bases). The V end was cut by 3 bases, the J end by 3 bases, with 15 bases between. The CDR3 covers 15 residues. This CDR3 is CASSFGTAGVYEQYF. Here the CDR3 DNA reads TGTGCCAGCAGTTTCGGGACAGCGGGAGTCTACGAGCAGTACTTC.

The chain links TRBV20-1 to TRBJ2-7, with a tentative D call TRBD1 (6 bases). This CDR3 has 12 residues. Germline CDR1 reads DFQATT; CDR2 reads SNEGSKA (reference sequence). The V end was cut by 3 bases, the J end by 3 bases, with 9 bases between. CDR3: CSASQGSYEQYF. The CDR3 nucleotides are TGCAGTGCTAGTCAGGGGAGCTACGAGCAGTACTTC.

The chain uses TRBV12-3 or TRBV12-4 and TRBJ1-5; D not certain. The CDR3 extends over 13 amino acids. V was clipped by 3 bases and J by 3 bases, with 6 bases between them. CDR3 region: CASSFGSNQPQHF. The CDR3 bases are TGTGCCAGCAGTTTTGGATCCAATCAGCCCCAGCATTTT.

The chain links TRBV6-2 or TRBV6-3 to TRBJ1-5; D possibly corresponds to TRBD1 (6 bases). Germline V gives CDR1 MNHEY, CDR2 SVGEGT. CDR3 size: 16 residues. V lost 5 bases and J lost 0, with 14 bases in between. The CDR3 region has the DNA TGTGCCAGCAGTAGAAGGACAGCTGATAGCAATCAGCCCCAGCATTTT. Protein product: CASSRRTADSNQPQHF.

This clonotype occurred a few times. The chain is built from TRBV29-1 and TRBJ2-3; the D is unclear. V gave up 0 bases and J gave up 6 bases, with 4 bases separating them. Germline CDR1 is SQVTM and CDR2 is ANQGSEA. This CDR3 spans 11 amino acids. The CDR3 bases are TGCAGCGTTGAAGATTGCGATACGCAGTATTTT. Protein product: CSVEDCDTQYF.

This chain links TRBV7-2 with TRBJ1-6, with TRBD1 identical over 7 bases. V was clipped by 4 bases and J by 7 bases; unmatched bases: 7. The CDR3 contains 15 residues. The V gene's germline CDR1 is SGHTA and CDR2 FQGNSA. This chain's CDR3 is CASSSGGAINSPLHF. The CDR3 DNA is TGTGCCAGCAGCTCAGGGGGAGCGATCAATTCACCCCTCCACTTT.

This clonotype was seen at least ten times. V usage is TRBV20-1 and J usage is TRBJ2-7; D gene ambiguous. The CDR3 loop spans 14 amino acids. CDR1 is DFQATT, CDR2 SNEGSKA, per germline (reference sequence). V dropped 2 bases and J dropped 0 bases, with 11 bases sitting between them. CDR3 residues: CSARRQSNSYEQYF. In DNA, the CDR3 is TGCAGTGCTAGAAGGCAAAGTAACTCCTACGAGCAGTACTTC.

V is TRBV25-1 and J is TRBJ1-4; maybe TRBD1 (5 bases). Per germline, CDR1 MGHDK and CDR2 SYGVNS. This CDR3 comprises 14 residues. V was trimmed by 6 bases and J by 7 bases, leaving 15 bases between them. DNA of the CDR3: TGTGCCAGCAGGGGAACGGGTAGGGGTGAAAAACTGTTTTTT. Protein product: CASRGTGRGEKLFF.

This clonotype was counted between two and nine times. The rearrangement uses TRBV28 and TRBJ2-7; 9 positions match TRBD2. Per germline, CDR1 MDHEN and CDR2 SYDVKM. The CDR3 covers 15 residues. The trim removed 2 bases at V and 4 bases at J, leaving 6 bases unmatched. This CDR3 reads CASSLQRGARYEQYF. The CDR3 coding sequence is TGTGCCAGCAGTTTACAGCGGGGGGCCAGATACGAGCAGTACTTC.

This chain connects TRBV30 to TRBJ2-5; 7 positions agree with TRBD1. The germline gives CDR1 GTSNPN, CDR2 SVGIG (reference sequence). V lost 0 bases to trimming and J lost 1 base; unmatched junction nucleotides: 8. This CDR3 has 16 residues. Written as DNA, the CDR3 is TGTGCCTGGAGTGTTACAGGGGTGAGCGCCCAAGAGACCCAGTACTTC. Translated, it gives CAWSVTGVSAQETQYF.

The chain recombines TRBV6-6 with TRBJ1-5; D is ambiguous. Germline V lookup: CDR1 MNHNY, CDR2 SVGAGI (reference sequence). V lost 7 bases to trimming and J lost 0 bases, with 10 bases between them. The CDR3 is 14 residues long. The CDR3: CASNPPGSNQPQHF. The DNA of the CDR3 is TGTGCCAGCAATCCCCCTGGTAGCAATCAGCCCCAGCATTTT.

This chain joins TRBV24-1 and TRBJ2-2, with D maybe TRBD1 (5 bases). The CDR3 has 12 residues. The ends were cut back, 5 bases at V and 7 bases at J, with 7 bases in the middle. Germline CDR1 is KGHDR and CDR2 is SFDVKD. In DNA form, the CDR3 reads TGTGCCACCAGTGGCAGGGACGGGGAGCTGTTTTTT. Protein product: CATSGRDGELFF.